This T cell receptor beta chain was identified in a study of T cell responses to AZD1222 COVID-19 vaccine. From germline, CDR1 is LGHNA and CDR2 YSLEER. The length of the CDR3 is 13 residues. The V gene lost 0 bases and the J gene lost 0 bases, with 1 base spanning the gap. TCRdb's copy holds only in-frame clones and misses some; the assay was immunoSEQ multiplex PCR. Here the sample spans hundreds of thousands of clones, about 92% being singletons. The TCR sequence derives from an adult in good health. This specimen consisted of peripheral blood, obtained on day 0 of MenACWY control vaccination. The chain recombines TRBV4-3 with TRBJ2-3; D gene unclear. The DNA for the CDR3 is TGCGCCAGCAGCCAAGAAAGCACAGATACGCAGTATTTT. Translated, it gives CASSQESTDTQYF.